The clone carrying this T cell receptor beta chain occurred a few times. What it binds is unknown. MiXCR was run by TCRdb on the 5' RACE reads, yielding one entry per CDR3 protein. The sample contains hundreds of thousands of distinct CDR3 sequences, roughly 21% of which appear only once. This entry comes from a study of T-cell memory formation after mild COVID-19. The study's findings and limits: CM and EM subsets held most contracting CD4+ clones; EMRA held CD8+ ones.

V was clipped by 1 base and J by 9 bases, with 22 bases between them. CDR1 is SQVTM, CDR2 ANQGSEA, per germline. This CDR3 spans 16 amino acids. The sequenced material came from PBMCs or a T cell subset sorted from them (not recorded which). The V gene is TRBV29-1, the J gene TRBJ2-4; perhaps D is TRBD1 or TRBD2 (6 bases each). The receptor's source is an adult woman who had mild COVID-19 (a few samples of this study predate the infection). Cell type and time point are not known. CDR3 sequence reads: CSVEGGGILGLSIQYF. The CDR3 region has the DNA TGCAGCGTTGAAGGAGGGGGGATTTTGGGATTAAGCATTCAGTACTTC. The full variable domain, completed using reference TRBV29-1 and TRBJ2-4, is SAVISQKPSRDICQRGTSLTIQCQVDSQVTMMFWYRQQPGQSLTLIATANQGSEATYESGFVIDKFPISRPNLTFSTLTVSNMSPEDSSIYLCSVEGGGILGLSIQYFGAGTRLSVL.